Listed below are T cell receptor beta chains from one sample, sequenced in a study of blood T cells in healthy people across ages. MiXCR, applied by TCRdb to the 5' RACE reads, yields one record per CDR3 protein. The table shows approximately 820,000 distinct CDR3 sequences, with under 45% occurring only once. The source material was blood. The source of these receptors is a man in his 60s in good health. The CDR3 runs from the conserved cysteine through the conserved F or W. D genes are given only for firm matches. The size of a clone is reported for some rows only, either as once, few or many, or as a class for expanded clones.

d_call | j_call | v_call | clone_size | cdr3_aa | cdr3_nt
TRBD2 | TRBJ2-1 | TRBV6-6 | NA | CASISGGSYNEQFF | TGTGCCAGCATCTCGGGGGGATCCTACAATGAGCAGTTCTTC
TRBD2 | TRBJ2-5 | TRBV7-2 | NA | CASSLGGLAGGETQYF | TGTGCCAGCAGCTTAGGGGGACTAGCGGGAGGAGAGACCCAGTACTTC
TRBD1 | TRBJ1-6 | TRBV29-1 | few | CSVRQGIGSPLHF | TGCAGCGTCCGACAGGGGATTGGATCACCCCTCCACTTT
TRBD1 | TRBJ2-7 | TRBV28 | NA | CVSSSRQGLVSYEQYF | TGTGTCAGCAGTTCTCGACAGGGTTTAGTCTCCTACGAGCAGTACTTC
TRBD1 | TRBJ2-7 | TRBV28 | few | CASSLIGTASYEQYF | TGTGCCAGCAGTTTGATCGGGACAGCTTCCTACGAGCAGTACTTC
TRBD1 | TRBJ2-1 | TRBV7-3 | NA | CASSLSRQGLGNEQFF | TGTGCCAGCAGCTTAAGTAGACAGGGGCTTGGGAATGAGCAGTTCTTC
NA | TRBJ2-3 | TRBV12-3/TRBV12-4 | NA | CASSERENTDAQYF | TGTGCCAGCAGTGAGAGAGAGAACACAGATGCGCAGTATTTT
TRBD1 | TRBJ2-7 | TRBV10-3 | NA | CAISDRDGEQYF | TGTGCCATCAGCGACAGGGATGGCGAGCAGTACTTC
TRBD2 | TRBJ2-5 | TRBV7-6 | NA | CASSLGGGGAGETQYF | TGTGCCAGCAGCTTAGGTGGCGGGGGGGCTGGAGAGACCCAGTACTTC
NA | TRBJ2-5 | TRBV15 | few | CATSRSLTAGEQYF | TGTGCCACCAGCAGATCCCTCACAGCAGGAGAGCAGTACTTC
TRBD2 | TRBJ2-5 | TRBV7-8 | NA | CASSAFTRTSGEQETQYF | TGTGCCAGCAGCGCATTCACTAGGACTAGCGGGGAACAAGAGACCCAGTACTTC
TRBD1 | TRBJ2-5 | TRBV7-6 | few | CASTLSTGEETQYF | TGTGCCAGCACCCTATCGACAGGGGAGGAGACCCAGTACTTC
TRBD1 | TRBJ2-7 | TRBV4-1 | NA | CASSQVARGPYEQYF | TGCGCCAGCAGCCAAGTTGCCAGGGGGCCCTACGAGCAGTACTTC
NA | TRBJ2-7 | TRBV6-5 | few | CASSYGVGGSEQYF | TGTGCCAGCAGTTACGGCGTAGGGGGTAGCGAGCAGTACTTC
NA | TRBJ2-6 | TRBV2 | NA | CASERSSGANVLTF | TGTGCCAGCGAACGGAGCTCTGGGGCCAACGTCCTGACTTTC
NA | TRBJ1-2 | TRBV7-2 | many | CASSLTRDYGYTF | TGTGCCAGCAGCCTCACCAGGGACTATGGCTACACCTTC
NA | TRBJ1-2 | TRBV7-2 | NA | CASSLFWDTEAFFGYTF | NA